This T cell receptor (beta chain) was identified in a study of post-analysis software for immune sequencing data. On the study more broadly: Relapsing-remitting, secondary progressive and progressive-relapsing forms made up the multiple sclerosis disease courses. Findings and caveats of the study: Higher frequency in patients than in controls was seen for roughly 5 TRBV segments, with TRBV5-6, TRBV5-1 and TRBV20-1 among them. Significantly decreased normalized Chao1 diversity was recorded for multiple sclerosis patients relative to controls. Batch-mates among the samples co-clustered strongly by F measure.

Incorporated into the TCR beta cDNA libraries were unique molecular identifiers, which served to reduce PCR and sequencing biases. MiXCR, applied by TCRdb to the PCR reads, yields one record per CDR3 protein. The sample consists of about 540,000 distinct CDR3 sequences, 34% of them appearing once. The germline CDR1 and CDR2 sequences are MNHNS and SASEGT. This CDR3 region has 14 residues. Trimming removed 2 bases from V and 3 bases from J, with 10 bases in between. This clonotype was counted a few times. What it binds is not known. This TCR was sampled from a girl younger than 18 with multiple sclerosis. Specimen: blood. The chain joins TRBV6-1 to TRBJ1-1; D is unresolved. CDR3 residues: CASSERGAYTEAFF. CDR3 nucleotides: TGTGCCAGCAGTGAACGAGGTGCTTACACTGAAGCTTTCTTT.